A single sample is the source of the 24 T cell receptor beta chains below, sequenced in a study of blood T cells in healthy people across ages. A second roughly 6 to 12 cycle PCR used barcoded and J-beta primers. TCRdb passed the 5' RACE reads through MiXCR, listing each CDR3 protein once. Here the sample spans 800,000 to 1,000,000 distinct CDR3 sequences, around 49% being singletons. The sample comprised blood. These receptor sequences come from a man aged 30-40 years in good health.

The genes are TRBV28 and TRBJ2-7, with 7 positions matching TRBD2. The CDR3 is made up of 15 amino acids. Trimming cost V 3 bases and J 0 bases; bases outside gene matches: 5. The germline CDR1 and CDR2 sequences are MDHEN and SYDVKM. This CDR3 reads CASSLGASGSYEQYF. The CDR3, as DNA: TGTGCCAGCAGTTTGGGAGCTAGCGGCTCCTACGAGCAGTACTTC.

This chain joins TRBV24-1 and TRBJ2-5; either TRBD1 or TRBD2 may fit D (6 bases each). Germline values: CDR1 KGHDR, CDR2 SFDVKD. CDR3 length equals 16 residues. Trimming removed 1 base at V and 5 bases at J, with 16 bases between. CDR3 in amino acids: CATSDLSRGGGETQYF. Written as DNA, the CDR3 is TGTGCCACCAGTGATTTATCCAGGGGAGGTGGGGAGACCCAGTACTTC.

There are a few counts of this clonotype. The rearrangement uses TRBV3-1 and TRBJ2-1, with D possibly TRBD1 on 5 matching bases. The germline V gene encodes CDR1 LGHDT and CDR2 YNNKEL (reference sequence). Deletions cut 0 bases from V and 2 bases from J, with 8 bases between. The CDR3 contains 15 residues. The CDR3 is CASSQEGVAYNEQFF. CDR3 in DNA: TGTGCCAGCAGCCAAGAAGGGGTAGCCTACAATGAGCAGTTCTTC.

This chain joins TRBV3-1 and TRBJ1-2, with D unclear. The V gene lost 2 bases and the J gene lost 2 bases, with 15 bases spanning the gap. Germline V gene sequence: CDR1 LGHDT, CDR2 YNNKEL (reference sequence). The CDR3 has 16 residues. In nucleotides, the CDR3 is TGTGCCAGCAGCCAAACCCCCCGTGGCACAAACTATGGCTACACCTTC. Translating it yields CASSQTPRGTNYGYTF.

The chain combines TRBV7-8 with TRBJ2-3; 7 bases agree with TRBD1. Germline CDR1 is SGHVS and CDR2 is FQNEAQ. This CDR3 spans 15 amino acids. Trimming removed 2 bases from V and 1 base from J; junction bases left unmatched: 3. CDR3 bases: TGTGCCAGCAGCTTAAGGGACAGACGCACAGATACGCAGTATTTT. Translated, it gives CASSLRDRRTDTQYF. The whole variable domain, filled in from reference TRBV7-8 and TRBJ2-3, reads GAGVSQSPRYKVAKRGQDVALRCDPISGHVSLFWYQQALGQGPEFLTYFQNEAQLDKSGLPSDRFFAERPEGSVSTLKIQRTQQEDSAVYLCASSLRDRRTDTQYFGPGTRLTVL.

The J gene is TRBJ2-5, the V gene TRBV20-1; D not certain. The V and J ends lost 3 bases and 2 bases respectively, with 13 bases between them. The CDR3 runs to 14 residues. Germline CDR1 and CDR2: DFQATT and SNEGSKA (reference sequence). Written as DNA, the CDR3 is TGCAGTGCTAGCGCCACGGCGCCGCAAGAGACCCAGTACTTC. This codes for CSASATAPQETQYF.

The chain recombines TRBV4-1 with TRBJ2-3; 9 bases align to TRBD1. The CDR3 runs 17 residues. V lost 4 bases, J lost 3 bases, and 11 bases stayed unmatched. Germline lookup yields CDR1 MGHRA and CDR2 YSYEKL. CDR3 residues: CASSPLRRQGGTDTQYF. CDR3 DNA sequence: TGCGCCAGCAGCCCCTTAAGACGACAGGGGGGGACAGATACGCAGTATTTT.

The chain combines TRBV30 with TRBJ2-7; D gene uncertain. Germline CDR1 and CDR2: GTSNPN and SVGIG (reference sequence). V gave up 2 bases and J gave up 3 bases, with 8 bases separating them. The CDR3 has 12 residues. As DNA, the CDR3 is TGTGCCTGGAGTAATCCCGTCTACGAGCAGTACTTC. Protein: CAWSNPVYEQYF.

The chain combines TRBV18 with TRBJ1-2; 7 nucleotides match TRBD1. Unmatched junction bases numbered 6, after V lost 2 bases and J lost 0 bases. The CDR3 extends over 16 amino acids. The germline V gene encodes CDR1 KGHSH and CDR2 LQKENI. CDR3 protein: CASSPSGTEANYGYTF. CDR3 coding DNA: TGTGCCAGCTCACCAAGCGGGACAGAAGCTAACTATGGCTACACCTTC.

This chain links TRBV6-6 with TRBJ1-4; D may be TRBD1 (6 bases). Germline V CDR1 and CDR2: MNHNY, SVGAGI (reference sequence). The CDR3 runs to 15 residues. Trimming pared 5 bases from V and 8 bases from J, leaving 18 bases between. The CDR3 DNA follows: TGTGCCAGCAGTCACCCATTTCGGGGGGGCGAAAAACTGTTTTTT. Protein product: CASSHPFRGGEKLFF.

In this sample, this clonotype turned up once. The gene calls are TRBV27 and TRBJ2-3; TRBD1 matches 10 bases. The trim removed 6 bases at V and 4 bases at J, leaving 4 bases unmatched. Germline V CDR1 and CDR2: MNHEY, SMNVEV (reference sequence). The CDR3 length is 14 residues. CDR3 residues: CASRRQGASDTQYF. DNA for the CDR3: TGTGCCAGCAGACGACAGGGGGCGTCAGATACGCAGTATTTT.

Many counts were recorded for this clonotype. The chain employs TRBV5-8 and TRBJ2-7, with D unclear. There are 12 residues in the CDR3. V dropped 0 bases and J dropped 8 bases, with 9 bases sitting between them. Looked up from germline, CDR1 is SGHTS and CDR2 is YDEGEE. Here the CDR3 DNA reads TGTGCCAGCAGCTTGGAGGTGGGAAAGCAGTACTTC. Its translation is CASSLEVGKQYF.

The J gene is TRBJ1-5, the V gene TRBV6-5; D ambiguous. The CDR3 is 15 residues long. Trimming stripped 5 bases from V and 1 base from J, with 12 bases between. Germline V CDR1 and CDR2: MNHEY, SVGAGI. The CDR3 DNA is TGTGCCAGCAGTCCCGGGCCGCGAAGCAATCAGCCCCAGCATTTT. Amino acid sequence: CASSPGPRSNQPQHF.

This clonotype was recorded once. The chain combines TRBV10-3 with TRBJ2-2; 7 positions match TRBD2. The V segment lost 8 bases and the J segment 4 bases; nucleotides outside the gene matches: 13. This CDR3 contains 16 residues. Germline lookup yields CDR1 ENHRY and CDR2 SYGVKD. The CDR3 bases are TGTGCCATCGGACCCGGGACGAGCGGGGCCACCGGGGAGCTGTTTTTT. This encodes CAIGPGTSGATGELFF.

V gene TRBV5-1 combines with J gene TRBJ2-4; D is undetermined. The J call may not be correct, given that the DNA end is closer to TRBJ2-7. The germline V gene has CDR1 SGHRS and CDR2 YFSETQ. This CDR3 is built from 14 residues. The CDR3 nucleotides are TGCGCCAGCAGCTCGGATATTCTTGGCTACGAGCAGTACTTC. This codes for CASSSDILGYEQYF.

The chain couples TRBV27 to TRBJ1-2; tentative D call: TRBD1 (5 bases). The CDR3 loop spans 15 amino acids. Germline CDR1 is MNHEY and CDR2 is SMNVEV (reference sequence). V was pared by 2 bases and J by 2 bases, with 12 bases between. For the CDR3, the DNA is TGTGCCAGCAGTTTAGTGGGGGGGATCAACTATGGCTACACCTTC. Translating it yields CASSLVGGINYGYTF.

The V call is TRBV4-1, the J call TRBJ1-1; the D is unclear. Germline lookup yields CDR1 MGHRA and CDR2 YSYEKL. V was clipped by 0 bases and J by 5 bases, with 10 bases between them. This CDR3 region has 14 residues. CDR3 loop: CASSQDLAGTEAFF. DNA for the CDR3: TGCGCCAGCAGCCAAGATTTGGCAGGAACTGAAGCTTTCTTT.

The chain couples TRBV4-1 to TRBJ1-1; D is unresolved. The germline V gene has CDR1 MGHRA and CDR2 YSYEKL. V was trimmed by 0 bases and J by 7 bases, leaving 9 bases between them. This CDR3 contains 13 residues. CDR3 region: CASSQDSLIEAFF. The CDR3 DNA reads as TGCGCCAGCAGCCAAGATTCTTTAATTGAAGCTTTCTTT.

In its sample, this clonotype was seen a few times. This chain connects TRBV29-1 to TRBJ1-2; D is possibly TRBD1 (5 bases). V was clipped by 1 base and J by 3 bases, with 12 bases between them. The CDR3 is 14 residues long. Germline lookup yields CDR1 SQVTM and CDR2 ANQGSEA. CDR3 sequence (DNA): TGCAGCGTTGAAGTTGGGGACGGACACTATGGCTACACCTTC. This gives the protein CSVEVGDGHYGYTF. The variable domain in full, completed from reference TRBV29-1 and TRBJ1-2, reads SAVISQKPSRDICQRGTSLTIQCQVDSQVTMMFWYRQQPGQSLTLIATANQGSEATYESGFVIDKFPISRPNLTFSTLTVSNMSPEDSSIYLCSVEVGDGHYGYTFGSGTRLTVV.

This chain's CDR3 is CSAGGTASTDTQYF. In DNA form, the CDR3 reads TGCAGCGCCGGGGGGACGGCTAGCACAGATACGCAGTATTTT. V is TRBV29-1 and J is TRBJ2-3, with TRBD2 identical over 7 bases. V dropped 7 bases and J dropped 0; count of bases not matched to a gene: 7. Germline V gene sequence: CDR1 SQVTM, CDR2 ANQGSEA. The length of the CDR3 is 14 residues.

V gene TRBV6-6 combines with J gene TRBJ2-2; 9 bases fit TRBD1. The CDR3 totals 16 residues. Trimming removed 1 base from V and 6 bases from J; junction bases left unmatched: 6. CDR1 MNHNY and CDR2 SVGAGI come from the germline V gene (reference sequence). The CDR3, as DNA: TGTGCCAGCAGTTACTTGCTCACAGGGGGCCCCGGGGAGCTGTTTTTT. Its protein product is CASSYLLTGGPGELFF.

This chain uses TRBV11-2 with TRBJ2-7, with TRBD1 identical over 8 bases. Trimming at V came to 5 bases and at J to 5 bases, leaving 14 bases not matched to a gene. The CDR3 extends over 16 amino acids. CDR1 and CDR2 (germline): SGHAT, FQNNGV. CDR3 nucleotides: TGTGCCAGCAGCCAATCGCATGGGACAGGCGGCCACGAGCAGTACTTC. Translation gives CASSQSHGTGGHEQYF.

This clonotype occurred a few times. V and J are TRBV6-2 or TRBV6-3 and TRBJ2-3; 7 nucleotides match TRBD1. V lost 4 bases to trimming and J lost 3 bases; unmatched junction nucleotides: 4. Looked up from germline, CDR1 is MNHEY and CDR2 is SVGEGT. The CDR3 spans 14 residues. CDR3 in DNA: TGTGCCAGCAGTTCGGACAGGTTAACAGATACGCAGTATTTT. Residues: CASSSDRLTDTQYF.

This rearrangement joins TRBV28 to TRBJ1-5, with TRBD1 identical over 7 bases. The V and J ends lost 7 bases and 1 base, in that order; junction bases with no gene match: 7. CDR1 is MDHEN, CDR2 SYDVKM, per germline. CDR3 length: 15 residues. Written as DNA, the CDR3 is TGTGCCAGCACCCACAGGGGAGTCAGCAATCAGCCCCAGCATTTT. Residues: CASTHRGVSNQPQHF.